This TCR beta chain was recorded in a study of T cell responses to AZD1222 COVID-19 vaccine. General study findings and limits: Only a handful of people who got AZD1222 tested seropositive at baseline.

Trimming removed 6 bases at V and 7 bases at J, with 10 bases between. The CDR3 spans 12 residues. Germline loops: CDR1 SNHLY, CDR2 FYNNEI. Produced via immunoSEQ multiplex PCR; TCRdb's table is partial and in-frame only. The sample records approximately 98,000 clones, around 83% being singletons. As concerns this clone: Its antigen is not known.

V and J are TRBV2 and TRBJ1-5; D uncertain. This receptor was obtained from an adult in good health. Sequencing used peripheral blood, obtained on day 0 of AZD1222 vaccination. The CDR3 coding sequence is TGTGCCAGCAGGCAAAGTGGGCAGCCCCAGCATTTT. This translates into CASRQSGQPQHF. Supplemented by reference TRBV2 and TRBJ1-5, the full variable domain reads EPEVTQTPSHQVTQMGQEVILRCVPISNHLYFYWYRQILGQKVEFLVSFYNNEISEKSEIFDDQFSVERPDGSNFTLKIRSTKLEDSAMYFCASRQSGQPQHFGDGTRLSIL.